The entry below gives a single T cell receptor (beta chain) sequence along with its context. Measured with immunoSEQ multiplex PCR; TCRdb has only the in-frame clones, and not every one. The table shows tens of thousands of clones, with around four fifths occurring only once. This specimen comes from a study of blood T cell repertoires in COVID-19. Looking at the study overall: Samples representing acute and convalescent COVID-19 were sourced from the United States, Italy and Spain. Sources were T cells, B-cell-depleted T cells, or PBMCs; the material itself was cDNA or gDNA.

The CDR3 spans 12 residues. Germline values: CDR1 SGHDT, CDR2 YYEEEE. V was clipped by 0 bases and J by 11 bases, with 11 bases between them. Seattle participants joined during active infection and were tracked over time. The TCR originated in a man aged 60 to 75 with COVID-19, enrolled during active disease. The sample taken for sequencing was peripheral blood. The rearrangement uses TRBV5-6 and TRBJ1-1; D might be TRBD1 (6 bases). CDR3 residues: CASSLDRADAFF. The CDR3 DNA follows: TGTGCCAGCAGCTTGGACAGGGCGGATGCTTTCTTT. Drawing the rest from reference TRBV5-6 and TRBJ1-1, the complete variable domain is DAGVTQSPTHLIKTRGQQVTLRCSPKSGHDTVSWYQQALGQGPQFIFQYYEEEERQRGNFPDRFSGHQFPNYSSELNVNALLLGDSALYLCASSLDRADAFFGQGTRLTVV.